The 25 T cell receptor beta chains below were found in one sample sequenced in a study of CD4+ T cells in melanoma. Measured with immunoSEQ multiplex PCR; TCRdb has only the in-frame clones, and not every one. The table includes 10,000 or so clones, roughly 60% detected once. Sequencing input: cells from a culture (not recorded whether cultured in vitro). Receptors originate from a human donor with melanoma.

The chain links TRBV7-9 to TRBJ1-6; D may be TRBD1 (6 bases). The CDR3 loop spans 16 amino acids. Germline V gives CDR1 SEHNR, CDR2 FQNEAQ (reference sequence). V was shortened by 5 bases and J by 4 bases, with 15 bases between the two germline ends. CDR3 in DNA: TGTGCCAGCAGCATATTCAGGGGTACATATAATTCACCCCTCCACTTT. Its translation: CASSIFRGTYNSPLHF.

This clone has just one count. The gene calls are TRBV29-1 and TRBJ1-1; possibly TRBD1 for D (5 bases). The CDR3 is 13 residues long. CDR1 is SQVTM and CDR2 is ANQGSEA in the germline V gene. V was shortened by 5 bases and J by 1 base, with 11 bases between the two germline ends. In DNA, the CDR3 is TGCAGCGTTAGCAGGGTCGGGAACACTGAAGCTTTCTTT. The encoded protein is CSVSRVGNTEAFF.

This clone was picked up a small number of times. The rearrangement uses TRBV7-9 and TRBJ1-2; 7 bases map to TRBD1. Germline loops: CDR1 SEHNR, CDR2 FQNEAQ (reference sequence). The CDR3 runs to 13 residues. The J segment lost 6 bases and the V segment lost 3 bases, leaving 4 bases of the junction unmatched. The CDR3 loop reads CASSFPGGNGYTF. The CDR3 DNA reads as TGTGCCAGCAGCTTTCCAGGGGGAAATGGCTACACCTTC.

This clone has just a few counts. The chain is built from TRBV7-9 and TRBJ1-2; D gene ambiguous. The length of the CDR3 is 13 residues. V dropped 8 bases and J dropped 7 bases, with 17 bases sitting between them. Germline V gene sequence: CDR1 SEHNR, CDR2 FQNEAQ (reference sequence). The CDR3 nucleotides are TGTGCCAGCGGCCGTGGCCGCATGATTGGCTACACCTTC. This translates into CASGRGRMIGYTF.

This clone was recorded a few times. This sequence joins TRBV4-2 and TRBJ1-6; perhaps TRBD1 as D (6 bases). From germline, CDR1 is LGHNA and CDR2 YNFKEQ. Trimming pared 3 bases from V and 1 base from J, leaving 13 bases between. This CDR3 contains 17 residues. The CDR3 here is CASSQGATGSYNSPLHF. CDR3 in DNA: TGTGCCAGCAGCCAGGGGGCGACTGGGTCCTATAATTCACCCCTCCACTTT.

J is TRBJ2-7 and V is TRBV18; D possibly corresponds to TRBD1 (5 bases). Trimming removed 9 bases at V and 3 bases at J, with 15 bases between. Germline V gene lookup returns CDR1 KGHSH and CDR2 LQKENI. This CDR3 is 13 amino acids long. The CDR3 nucleotides are TGTGCCAGTAAAAGGGGTGGCTACTACGAGCAGTACTTC. Amino acids: CASKRGGYYEQYF.

This clone was picked up a small number of times. This chain connects TRBV2 to TRBJ1-5; 9 bases fit TRBD1. The CDR3 is 14 residues long. The germline V gene has CDR1 SNHLY and CDR2 FYNNEI. V shed 4 bases and J 6 bases; nucleotides not matched to a gene: 4. The CDR3 is CASSAQGAAQPQHF. The DNA of the CDR3 is TGTGCCAGCAGTGCACAGGGGGCGGCTCAGCCCCAGCATTTT.

V and J are TRBV7-8 and TRBJ2-3, with no clear D. V was cut by 5 bases and J by 0 bases, with 18 bases left in between. Germline CDR1 reads SGHVS; CDR2 reads FQNEAQ. The CDR3 length is 17 residues. CDR3 in DNA: TGTGCCAGCAGCCATACCATATGGCAGTCTAGCACAGATACGCAGTATTTT. Its protein is CASSHTIWQSSTDTQYF. Using reference TRBV7-8 and TRBJ2-3 for the parts outside the CDR3, the full variable domain is GAGVSQSPRYKVAKRGQDVALRCDPISGHVSLFWYQQALGQGPEFLTYFQNEAQLDKSGLPSDRFFAERPEGSVSTLKIQRTQQEDSAVYLCASSHTIWQSSTDTQYFGPGTRLTVL.

The chain uses TRBV5-4 and TRBJ1-3, with a tentative D call TRBD1 (5 bases). The V gene's germline CDR1 is SGHNT and CDR2 YYREEE (reference sequence). This CDR3 is built from 15 residues. The ends were cut back, 4 bases at V and 1 base at J, with 12 bases in the middle. CDR3 DNA: TGTGCCAGCAGCGCCCCTACAGGTTCTGGAAACACCATATATTTT. Amino acid sequence: CASSAPTGSGNTIYF.

The rearrangement links TRBV19 to TRBJ2-6; D ambiguous. V was clipped by 6 bases and J by 0 bases, with 9 bases between them. This CDR3 region has 15 residues. Germline CDR1 is LNHDA and CDR2 is SQIVND (reference sequence). In DNA, the CDR3 is TGTGCCAGTAGCCCTCAGACCTCTGGGGCCAACGTCCTGACTTTC. It codes for CASSPQTSGANVLTF.

The V and J genes are TRBV11-2 and TRBJ1-2; D is perhaps TRBD1 (6 bases). The CDR3 consists of 13 residues. CDR1 is SGHAT and CDR2 is FQNNGV in the germline V gene. Trimming took off 6 bases at V and 8 bases at J, with 16 bases between the two ends. CDR3 nucleotides: TGTGCCAGCAGGAAATTGGGGGCGTGGGGCTACACCTTC. Translated: CASRKLGAWGYTF.

A few counts support this clone. The rearrangement links TRBV5-1 to TRBJ2-2; tentatively, D is TRBD2 (7 bases). Germline values: CDR1 SGHRS, CDR2 YFSETQ. The CDR3 runs to 16 residues. V gave up 4 bases and J gave up 8 bases, with 21 bases separating them. As DNA, the CDR3 is TGCGCCAGCAGCCCAGGACGCGGGGGCGCTAGAGGGGAGCTGTTTTTT. Amino acid sequence: CASSPGRGGARGELFF.

This clone is medium-sized by share. The rearrangement uses TRBV6-5 and TRBJ1-4, with D maybe TRBD1 (5 bases). Germline loops: CDR1 MNHEY, CDR2 SVGAGI. Trimming took 0 bases from V and 4 from J, leaving 9 bases between them. The CDR3 sequence is 15 residues long. The CDR3 is CASSYSKGSNEKLFF. The CDR3 DNA sequence: TGTGCCAGCAGTTACTCGAAGGGGAGTAATGAAAAACTGTTTTTT.

The gene calls are TRBV5-6 and TRBJ1-2; D remains ambiguous. Germline V CDR1 and CDR2: SGHDT, YYEEEE. Trimming took 1 base from V and 4 from J, leaving 11 bases between them. The CDR3 contains 14 residues. DNA of the CDR3: TGTGCCAGCAGCTTGTTTGGAAAAATCTATGGCTACACCTTC. Translated, it gives CASSLFGKIYGYTF.

The chain uses TRBV11-2 and TRBJ2-3; no firm D call. Germline-derived CDR1 and CDR2 are SGHAT and FQNNGV. Trimming cost V 5 bases and J 2 bases, with 11 bases left between them. The CDR3 covers 14 residues. The CDR3 nucleotides read TGTGCCAGCAGCCCAGGACCATTCACAGATACGCAGTATTTT. Translation gives CASSPGPFTDTQYF.

This chain connects TRBV11-2 to TRBJ1-3; D perhaps matches TRBD1 (6 bases). Germline V gives CDR1 SGHAT, CDR2 FQNNGV. This CDR3 contains 18 residues. Trimming stripped 5 bases from V and 2 bases from J, with 22 bases between. CDR3 sequence reads: CASSQAIQGFLPGNTIYF. CDR3 DNA: TGTGCCAGCAGCCAAGCCATCCAGGGGTTTCTACCTGGAAACACCATATATTTT.

This chain connects TRBV18 to TRBJ2-6; possible D gene TRBD2, 5 bases. Deletions cut 2 bases from V and 4 bases from J, with 18 bases between. This CDR3 is built from 18 residues. Germline V gives CDR1 KGHSH, CDR2 LQKENI. CDR3 sequence (DNA): TGTGCCAGCTCACCAGTGGCGGGCCGTTCGGCCGGGGCCAACGTCCTGACTTTC. As protein: CASSPVAGRSAGANVLTF.

This rearrangement joins TRBV6-1 to TRBJ1-6, with D hard to call. V dropped 5 bases and J dropped 7 bases, with 3 bases sitting between them. The CDR3 has 11 amino acids. Germline loops: CDR1 MNHNS, CDR2 SASEGT. CDR3 bases: TGTGCCAGCAGTAAGAATTCACCCCTCCACTTT. This gives the protein CASSKNSPLHF.

The V call is TRBV5-5, the J call TRBJ2-5; 9 bases line up with TRBD2. The germline gives CDR1 SGHKS, CDR2 YYEKEE (reference sequence). J gave up 3 bases and V 0 bases, and 6 bases lay outside the gene matches. This CDR3 has 16 residues. The CDR3 DNA follows: TGTGCCAGCAGCTTGGCACCCCTAGCGGGGAAAGAGACCCAGTACTTC. Translating it yields CASSLAPLAGKETQYF.

This chain links TRBV5-1 with TRBJ1-6; D is uncertain. Germline CDR1 reads SGHRS; CDR2 reads YFSETQ. V dropped 4 bases and J dropped 5 bases, with 10 bases sitting between them. The CDR3 has 14 residues. This chain's CDR3 is CASSQNTNNSPLHF. CDR3 nucleotides: TGCGCCAGCAGCCAAAACACAAATAATTCACCCCTCCACTTT.

The chain uses TRBV18 and TRBJ2-6; TRBD1 matches 10 bases. Germline-derived CDR1 and CDR2 are KGHSH and LQKENI. The CDR3 contains 18 residues. J was trimmed by 3 bases and V by 6 bases; bases with no gene match: 11. CDR3 amino acids: CASSRQGANFFGANVLTF. CDR3 nucleotide sequence: TGTGCCAGCTCGCGACAGGGGGCAAATTTCTTTGGGGCCAACGTCCTGACTTTC.

The V gene is TRBV19, the J gene TRBJ2-3; TRBD2 is a possible D gene (6 bases). CDR3 size: 13 residues. The V end lost 5 bases, the J end lost 4 bases, and 10 bases lay between the germline ends. The germline CDR1 and CDR2 sequences are LNHDA and SQIVND (reference sequence). This CDR3 reads CASSERVADTQYF. The DNA for the CDR3 is TGTGCCAGTAGTGAGCGGGTCGCAGATACGCAGTATTTT.

This rearrangement joins TRBV7-9 to TRBJ1-2; TRBD1 agrees at 7 bases. V lost 5 bases and J lost 8; bases outside the gene matches: 17. The CDR3 loop spans 16 amino acids. Germline CDR1 reads SEHNR; CDR2 reads FQNEAQ (reference sequence). CDR3 in amino acids: CASSPPLTGLGGGYTF. CDR3 nucleotides: TGTGCCAGCAGCCCACCACTAACGGGTCTAGGGGGCGGCTACACCTTC.

This clone occurred a few times. The chain couples TRBV4-2 to TRBJ2-2; tentatively, D is TRBD2 (5 bases). Germline CDR1 and CDR2: LGHNA and YNFKEQ. V was shortened by 4 bases and J by 5 bases, with 11 bases between the two germline ends. This CDR3 region has 14 residues. Here the CDR3 DNA reads TGTGCCAGCAGCCCGAGGACGGGGACCGGGGAGCTGTTTTTT. The encoded protein is CASSPRTGTGELFF.

This clone was counted between two and nine times. The CDR3 loop is CASSQGEEREQYF. The DNA for the CDR3 is TGCGCCAGCAGCCAAGGAGAGGAGCGCGAGCAGTACTTC. The chain joins TRBV4-1 to TRBJ2-7; D remains unclear. Per germline, CDR1 MGHRA and CDR2 YSYEKL. CDR3 length: 13 residues. V was cut by 1 base and J by 6 bases, with 10 bases left in between.